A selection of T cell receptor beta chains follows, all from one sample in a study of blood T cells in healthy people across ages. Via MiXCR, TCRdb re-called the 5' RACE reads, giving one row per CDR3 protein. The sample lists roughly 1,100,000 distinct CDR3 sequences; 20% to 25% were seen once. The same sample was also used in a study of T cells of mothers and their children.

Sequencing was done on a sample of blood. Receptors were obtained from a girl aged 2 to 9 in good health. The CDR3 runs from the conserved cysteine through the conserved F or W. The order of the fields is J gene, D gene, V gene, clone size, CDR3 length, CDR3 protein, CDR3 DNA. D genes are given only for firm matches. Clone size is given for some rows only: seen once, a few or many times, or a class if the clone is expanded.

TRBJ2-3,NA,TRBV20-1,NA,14,CSARDRGSLDTQYF,TGCAGTGCTAGAGATCGGGGCAGTTTAGATACGCAGTATTTT
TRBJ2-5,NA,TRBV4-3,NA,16,CASSQNSRGAQETQYF,TGCGCCAGCAGCCAAAATTCCCGGGGGGCTCAAGAGACCCAGTACTTC
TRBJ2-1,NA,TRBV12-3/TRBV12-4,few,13,CASSLALRQQQFF,TGTGCCAGCAGTTTAGCGCTCCGACAGCAGCAGTTCTTC
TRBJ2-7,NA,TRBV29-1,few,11,CSAEGSYEQCF,TGCAGCGCCGAAGGGAGCTACGAGCAGTGCTTC
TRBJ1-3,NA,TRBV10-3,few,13,CAISDNSGNTIYF,TGTGCCATCAGTGACAACTCTGGAAACACCATATATTTT
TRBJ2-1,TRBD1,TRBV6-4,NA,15,CASRPDRRFYNEQFF,TGTGCCAGCAGGCCGGACAGGAGGTTCTACAATGAGCAGTTCTTC
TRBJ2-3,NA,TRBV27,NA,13,CASSGVSTDTQYF,TGTGCCAGCAGTGGAGTTAGCACAGATACGCAGTATTTT
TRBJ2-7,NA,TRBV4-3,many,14,CASSQSQGRYEQYF,TGCGCCAGCAGCCAGTCCCAGGGAAGGTACGAGCAGTACTTC
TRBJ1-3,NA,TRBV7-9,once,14,CASSSEGERNTIYF,TGTGCCAGCAGCTCGGAGGGAGAAAGAAACACCATATATTTT
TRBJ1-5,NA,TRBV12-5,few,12,CASAQGGQPQHF,TGTGCTAGTGCCCAGGGAGGTCAGCCCCAGCATTTT
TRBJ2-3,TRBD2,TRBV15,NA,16,CATSRGTSGRTDTQYF,TGTGCCACCAGCAGAGGGACTAGCGGGCGCACAGATACGCAGTATTTT
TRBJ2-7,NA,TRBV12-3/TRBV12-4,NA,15,CASSPPPRATGEQYF,TGTGCCAGCAGTCCACCCCCTAGGGCTACGGGAGAGCAGTACTTC
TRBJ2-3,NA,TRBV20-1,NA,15,CSARDSDVHTDTQYF,TGCAGTGCTAGAGATAGTGATGTGCACACAGATACGCAGTATTTT
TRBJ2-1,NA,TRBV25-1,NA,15,CASRETGGDYNEQFF,TGTGCCAGCAGGGAAACAGGGGGGGACTACAATGAGCAGTTCTTC
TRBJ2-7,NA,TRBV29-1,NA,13,CSAGVGPVYEQYF,TGCAGCGCTGGGGTGGGGCCGGTCTACGAGCAGTACTTC
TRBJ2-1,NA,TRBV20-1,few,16,CSASGVRGRPYNEQFF,TGCAGTGCTAGCGGGGTTCGCGGTCGGCCCTACAATGAGCAGTTCTTC
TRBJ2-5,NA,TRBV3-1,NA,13,CASSEPVTETQYF,TGTGCCAGCAGCGAGCCTGTCACGGAGACCCAGTACTTC
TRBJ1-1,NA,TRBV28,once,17,CASSLDGNKEWGTEAFF,TGTGCCAGCAGCCTGGACGGTAATAAGGAGTGGGGTACTGAAGCTTTCTTT
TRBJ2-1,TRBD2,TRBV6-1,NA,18,CASSERLAGIGTLDEQFF,TGTGCCAGCAGTGAGCGACTAGCGGGAATCGGGACGCTCGATGAGCAGTTCTTC
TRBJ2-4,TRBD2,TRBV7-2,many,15,CASSQAGLAKNIQYF,TGTGCCAGCAGTCAAGCGGGGCTAGCCAAAAACATTCAGTACTTC
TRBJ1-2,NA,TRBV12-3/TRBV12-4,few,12,CASGRGIDGYTF,TGTGCCAGCGGGAGGGGAATCGATGGCTACACCTTC
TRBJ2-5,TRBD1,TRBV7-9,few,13,CASITGGQETQYF,TGTGCCAGCATTACAGGGGGTCAAGAGACCCAGTACTTC
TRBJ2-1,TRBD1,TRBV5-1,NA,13,CASSSTGAGEQFF,TGCGCCAGCAGCTCGACAGGGGCGGGGGAGCAGTTCTTC
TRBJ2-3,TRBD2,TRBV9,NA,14,CASSFRGGADTQYF,TGTGCCAGCAGCTTCCGCGGGGGGGCAGATACGCAGTATTTT
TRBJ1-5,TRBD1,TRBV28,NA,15,CASSHDRVYNQPQHF,TGTGCCAGCAGTCACGACAGGGTTTACAATCAGCCCCAGCATTTT
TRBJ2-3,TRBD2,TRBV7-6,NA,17,CASSFPIAGGPPDTQYF,TGTGCCAGCAGCTTCCCCATAGCGGGAGGGCCGCCAGATACGCAGTATTTT
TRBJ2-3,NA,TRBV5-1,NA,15,CASSLEGDGGDTQYF,TGCGCCAGCAGCTTGGAAGGGGATGGTGGAGATACGCAGTATTTT
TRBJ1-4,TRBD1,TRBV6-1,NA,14,CASSVTGDAEKLFF,TGTGCCAGCAGTGTAACAGGGGACGCTGAAAAACTGTTTTTT
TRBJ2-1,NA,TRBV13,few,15,CASSLYDQNYNEQFF,TGTGCCAGCAGCTTATACGACCAGAACTACAATGAGCAGTTCTTC
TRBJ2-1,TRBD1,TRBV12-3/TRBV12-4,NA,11,CASRRTGEQFF,TGTGCCAGCAGACGGACAGGGGAGCAGTTCTTC
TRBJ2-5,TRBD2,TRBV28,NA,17,CASSGGLAGGLTKTQYF,TGTGCCAGCAGTGGCGGACTAGCGGGCGGGTTGACGAAGACCCAGTACTTC
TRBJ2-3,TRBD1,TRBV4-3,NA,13,CASSPQYRGRLDF,TGCGCCAGCAGCCCCCAGTACAGGGGGCGTTTGGATTTT
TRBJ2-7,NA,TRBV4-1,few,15,CASSPFASRSAEQYF,TGCGCCAGCAGCCCCTTCGCATCCAGGTCGGCCGAGCAGTACTTC
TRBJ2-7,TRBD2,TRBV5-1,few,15,CASSSSTSGDYEQYF,TGCGCCAGCAGCTCCTCTACTAGCGGTGACTACGAGCAGTACTTC
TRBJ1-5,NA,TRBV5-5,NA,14,CASSRRGVGQPQHF,TGTGCCAGCAGCCGGAGGGGTGTAGGACAGCCCCAGCATTTT
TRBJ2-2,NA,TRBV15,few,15,CATRGREGNTGELFF,TGTGCCACCCGGGGAAGGGAAGGGAACACCGGGGAGCTGTTTTTT
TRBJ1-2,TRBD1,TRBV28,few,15,CASSSTGQGSYGYTF,TGTGCCAGCAGCTCCACGGGACAGGGGTCCTATGGCTACACCTTC